One sample yielded the 11 T cell receptor beta chains listed below, sequenced in a study of blood T cell repertoires in COVID-19. The data were produced by immunoSEQ multiplex PCR, yet TCRdb's version contains in-frame clones alone and is incomplete. The sample holds about 260,000 clones, about 89% seen once. Input material: peripheral blood. The receptors come from a woman between 50 and 59 years old with acute or convalescent COVID-19.

The gene calls are TRBV7-2 and TRBJ2-7, with D possibly TRBD1 on 6 matching bases. Germline V lookup: CDR1 SGHTA, CDR2 FQGNSA. Deletions cut 7 bases from V and 3 bases from J, with 13 bases between. The CDR3 contains 13 residues. The CDR3 coding sequence is TGTGCCAGCATGGGGCTAGGGGGCTACGAGCAGTACTTC. Translated, it gives CASMGLGGYEQYF.

Only one count was recorded for this clone. CDR3 residues: CASREDRGGEKLFF. CDR3 nucleotides: TGTGCCAGTAGGGAGGACAGGGGCGGTGAAAAACTGTTTTTT. This chain links TRBV19 with TRBJ1-4; 9 nucleotides match TRBD1. CDR1 is LNHDA and CDR2 is SQIVND in the germline V gene (reference sequence). CDR3 length: 14 amino acids. V shed 6 bases, J shed 7 bases, and the junction held 6 bases outside the gene matches. The full variable domain, completed using reference TRBV19 and TRBJ1-4, is DGGITQSPKYLFRKEGQNVTLSCEQNLNHDAMYWYRQDPGQGLRLIYYSQIVNDFQKGDIAEGYSVSREKKESFPLTVTSAQKNPTAFYLCASREDRGGEKLFFGSGTQLSVL.

V usage is TRBV20-1 and J usage is TRBJ1-5; D call uncertain. The CDR3 consists of 13 residues. The germline V gene encodes CDR1 DFQATT and CDR2 SNEGSKA (reference sequence). V lost 3 bases and J 3 bases, leaving 9 bases between the germline ends. CDR3 DNA: TGCAGTGCTAGTAGGAGTTCCAATCAGCCCCAGCATTTT. As protein: CSASRSSNQPQHF.

With regard to this clone: The sample holds other DNA sequences that translate to the same CDR3. The chain joins TRBV5-5 to TRBJ2-7; D gene unclear. V was shortened by 0 bases and J by 0 bases, with 4 bases between the two germline ends. The CDR3 is made up of 13 amino acids. Per germline, CDR1 SGHKS and CDR2 YYEKEE (reference sequence). CDR3 nucleotide sequence: TGTGCCAGCAGCTTGGTCAGCTCCTACGAGCAGTACTTC. Encoded protein: CASSLVSSYEQYF.

The chain uses TRBV9 and TRBJ2-1; TRBD2 might be the D (6 bases). Between the trimmed V and J ends, which lost 2 bases and 8 bases, there was a span of 11 bases. Germline-derived CDR1 and CDR2 are SGDLS and YYNGEE. The CDR3 totals 13 residues. In DNA, the CDR3 is TGTGCCAGCAGCGTCGGGGGTTTGGATGAGCAGTTCTTC. This translates into CASSVGGLDEQFF.

This clone was recorded only once. CDR3: CASSPFGGGPDEQYF. CDR3 coding DNA: TGTGCCAGCAGCCCCTTTGGGGGGGGGCCGGACGAGCAGTACTTC. The chain links TRBV7-9 to TRBJ2-7, with D maybe TRBD2 (7 bases). Trimming cost V 5 bases and J 5 bases, with 19 bases left between them. This CDR3 contains 15 residues. CDR1 SEHNR and CDR2 FQNEAQ come from the germline V gene (reference sequence).

J is TRBJ2-2 and V is TRBV11-3, with 7 bases identical to TRBD1. V lost 4 bases to trimming and J lost 7 bases; unmatched junction nucleotides: 3. The CDR3 is 13 amino acids. Germline V lookup: CDR1 SGHNT, CDR2 YENEEA. As DNA, the CDR3 is TGTGCCAGCAGCTCAGGACAGGTCGGGGAGCTGTTTTTT. It encodes CASSSGQVGELFF.

The chain employs TRBV7-8 and TRBJ2-6; TRBD2 is a possible D gene (5 bases). The CDR3 runs to 17 residues. Trimming took off 3 bases at V and 0 bases at J, with 12 bases between the two ends. Germline CDR1 is SGHVS and CDR2 is FQNEAQ. CDR3 sequence (DNA): TGTGCCAGCAGCTTTCTGGCGGGCCTCTCTGGGGCCAACGTCCTGACTTTC. It codes for CASSFLAGLSGANVLTF.

This chain uses TRBV9 with TRBJ2-3; the match to TRBD2 covers 8 bases. V lost 0 bases to trimming and J lost 3 bases; unmatched junction nucleotides: 6. CDR1 and CDR2 (germline): SGDLS, YYNGEE. The CDR3 is 16 amino acids. CDR3 nucleotides: TGTGCCAGCAGCGTAGAAGGTAGCGGGATGACAGATACGCAGTATTTT. Amino acid sequence: CASSVEGSGMTDTQYF.

The V call is TRBV28, the J call TRBJ2-7; 10 nucleotides match TRBD2. The CDR3 contains 16 residues. J lost 3 bases, V lost 4 bases, and 9 bases had no gene match. Germline-derived CDR1 and CDR2 are MDHEN and SYDVKM. The DNA of the CDR3 is TGTGCCAGCAGTTACACCCTGGGGACTAGCGACTACGAGCAGTACTTC. As protein: CASSYTLGTSDYEQYF.

This chain uses TRBV5-1 with TRBJ1-2; D unresolved. The CDR3 has 17 amino acids. Trimming cost V 0 bases and J 4 bases, with 19 bases left between them. Germline CDR1 SGHRS, CDR2 YFSETQ. CDR3 in amino acids: CASSLGPFNPQLYGYTF. The CDR3 DNA reads as TGCGCCAGCAGCTTGGGCCCGTTCAACCCCCAACTCTATGGCTACACCTTC.